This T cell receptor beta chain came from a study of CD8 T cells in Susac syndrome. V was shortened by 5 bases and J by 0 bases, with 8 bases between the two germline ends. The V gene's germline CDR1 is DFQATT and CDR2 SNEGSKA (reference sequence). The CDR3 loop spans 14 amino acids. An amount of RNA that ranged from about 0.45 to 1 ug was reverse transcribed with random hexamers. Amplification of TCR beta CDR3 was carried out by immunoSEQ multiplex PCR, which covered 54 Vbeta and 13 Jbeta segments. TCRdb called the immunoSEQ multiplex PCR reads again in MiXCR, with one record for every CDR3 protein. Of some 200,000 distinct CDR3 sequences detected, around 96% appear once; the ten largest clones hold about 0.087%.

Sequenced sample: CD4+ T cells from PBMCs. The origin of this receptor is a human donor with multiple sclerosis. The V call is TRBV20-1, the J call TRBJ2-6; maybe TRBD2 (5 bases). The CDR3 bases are TGCAGTGCTGAGGCGGGCTCTGGGGCCAACGTCCTGACTTTC. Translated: CSAEAGSGANVLTF.